One sample yielded the 2 T cell receptor beta chains listed below, sequenced in a study of T cells in Graves' hyperthyroidism and ophthalmopathy (dated by TCRdb to 2018 to 2020). The library came from multiplex PCR. TCRdb shows the sequencer as Illumina HiSeq 2000. Amplification of TCR beta CDR3 regions was carried out from RNA transcripts. For the first round of RT-PCR on the TCR CDR3, the HTBI primer set was used together with the Qiagen OneStep RT-PCR kit. In TCRdb, the public reads were trimmed at Q25 with fastp and aligned with MiXCR, with productive beta chains retained. All rows with the same CDR3 protein become a single entry with the most common DNA and genes. This sample lists fewer than 850,000 distinct CDR3 sequences; around 15% were detected once. Clones ranked in the top ten supply about 16% of the sample. The sequencing sample was made of blood. The receptors shown here come from a man between 45 and 60 years old with Graves' hyperthyroidism.

This clonotype was seen a handful of times. This chain uses TRBV28 with TRBJ2-3, with D maybe TRBD2 (5 bases). Germline V CDR1 and CDR2: MDHEN, SYDVKM. Between the trimmed V and J ends, which lost 3 bases and 2 bases, there was a span of 9 bases. The CDR3 has 14 residues. In DNA, the CDR3 is TGTGCCAGCAGTTTTGCGGGCATCACAGATACGCAGTATTTT. Its protein is CASSFAGITDTQYF.

The chain uses TRBV19 and TRBJ2-7; D gene ambiguous. The V gene lost 3 bases and the J gene lost 9 bases, with 15 bases spanning the gap. Germline V lookup: CDR1 LNHDA, CDR2 SQIVND (reference sequence). CDR3 length: 13 residues. The chain's CDR3 is CASSMDGRWGQYF. DNA of the CDR3: TGTGCCAGTAGTATGGACGGAAGATGGGGGCAGTACTTC.